This TCR beta chain originates from a study of vaccination and CD4 T cells after COVID-19. Noted treatment: 10-day PBMC culture with coronavirus spike peptide pools or control peptides (ViraFEST assay). From the 10-day cultures, CD4+ T cells were isolated by negative selection. Oncomine TCR Beta short-read sequencing was applied to DNA from cultured CD4+ T cells. Genomic DNA was extracted from cultured CD4+ T cells. TCRdb itself ran the PCR reads through MiXCR, one entry per CDR3 protein. The sample has approximately 16,000 distinct CDR3 sequences, 25% to 35% seen once. Remarks on this clonotype: What it binds is unknown.

V lost 1 base to trimming and J lost 6 bases, with 22 bases between them. The CDR3 is made up of 18 amino acids. This receptor was obtained from a human donor with COVID-19. Source material: cultured CD4+ T cells from blood. The V gene is TRBV12-3 or TRBV12-4, the J gene TRBJ1-5, with D possibly TRBD1 on 5 matching bases. The CDR3 here is CASSLGAIRRAPVQPQHF. DNA of the CDR3: TGTGCCAGCAGTTTAGGAGCGATTCGCAGGGCGCCTGTTCAGCCCCAGCATTTT.